This record concerns one TCR beta chain sequence. No antigen is known for it. The junction departs from germline at one end; a sequencing error may be responsible. Total RNA (around 0.45 ug) served as template for TCR beta cDNA synthesis primed by a constant-region primer. Slightly modified ARM-PCR with three nested multiplex PCR rounds yielded TCR beta libraries. TCRdb used MiXCR to reprocess the multiplex PCR reads, holding one entry per CDR3 protein. Of about 66,000 distinct CDR3 sequences in the sample, about three quarters are singletons; the top ten hold around 44%. The data originate from a study of tumor-infiltrating lymphocytes in primary liver carcinoma. Study conclusions and caveats: Tumor-blood pairs (like tumor-adjacent pairs) overlapped less than tumor region pairs did. Tumors had a top-250-clone fraction that was significantly higher than blood (p = 0.039).

From around 20-30 mg of unsorted bulk tissue, DNA and RNA were co-extracted together. Source material: liver tumor tissue from sampling region 4. Sample subset: tumor region T4, right-lateral pole. The sequence was collected from a man aged 35-49 years with primary liver carcinoma and hepatitis B virus infection.

CDR3 residues: CSSSTGTSDTSTQYF. The CDR3 nucleotides read TGTTCCAGCAGCACCGGAACTAGCGACACAAGTACGCAGTATTTT. The chain is built from TRBV11-2 and TRBJ2-3, with 7 bases matching TRBD2. Germline values: CDR1 SGHAT, CDR2 FQNNGV. This CDR3 region has 15 residues.